The 8 T cell receptor beta chains in this list originate from one sample, sequenced in a study of cytotoxic CD8 clonotypes in ibrutinib-treated CLL. Data came from immunoSEQ multiplex PCR; TCRdb stores just in-frame clones and leaves some out. The data contain approximately 350,000 clones, 60% to 80% of them singletons. This material consisted of PBMCs, taken after 36 months of ibrutinib treatment. The receptors derive from a human donor with chronic lymphocytic leukemia.

The V and J genes are TRBV5-4 and TRBJ2-3, with TRBD1 matching 8 bases. CDR1 and CDR2 from the germline V gene are SGHNT and YYREEE (reference sequence). The CDR3 runs 15 residues. Germline trimming cut 6 bases from V and 1 base from J; bases unmatched to any gene: 7. The CDR3 DNA follows: TGTGCCAGCACCCGAAGGGGACAGGGCACAGATACGCAGTATTTT. Translation gives CASTRRGQGTDTQYF.

This chain joins TRBV7-9 and TRBJ1-1, with 7 bases lining up with TRBD1. CDR3 size: 14 residues. V shed 1 base, J shed 11 bases, and the junction held 10 bases outside the gene matches. CDR1 and CDR2 (germline): SEHNR, FQNEAQ (reference sequence). The CDR3 region has the DNA TGTGCCAGCAGCTTAGGGGGACAGCCTTCTGGGGCTTTCTTT. It codes for CASSLGGQPSGAFF.

The chain links TRBV21-1 to TRBJ1-5. TRBV21-1 corresponds to a pseudogene. This CDR3 region has 13 residues. The DNA for the CDR3 is TGTGCCCCCTGGGCGGGGCCGCAGCAGCCCCAGCATTTT. Protein sequence: CAPWAGPQQPQHF.

CDR3 DNA sequence: TGTGCCAGCAGCTTGGAGGCAGCCAAGGGTGCTTTCTTT. It specifies CASSLEAAKGAFF. The rearrangement links TRBV5-4 to TRBJ1-1, with D hard to call. CDR1 SGHNT and CDR2 YYREEE come from the germline V gene (reference sequence). V lost 0 bases and J 11 bases, leaving 14 bases between the germline ends. CDR3 size: 13 residues.

The chain couples TRBV14 to TRBJ1-3; 7 bases agree with TRBD1. Germline V lookup: CDR1 SGHDN, CDR2 FVKESK. The CDR3 runs to 15 residues. J was trimmed by 8 bases and V by 0 bases; bases with no gene match: 7. The CDR3 coding sequence is TGTGCCAGCAGCCAAGAGAACCTACAGGGGTACACCATATATTTT. It specifies CASSQENLQGYTIYF.

The V call is TRBV4-3, the J call TRBJ2-7; 7 bases align to TRBD2. Germline CDR1 reads LGHNA; CDR2 reads YSLEER. The length of the CDR3 is 16 residues. Trimming removed 0 bases from V and 4 bases from J; junction bases left unmatched: 9. CDR3 nucleotides: TGCGCCAGCAGCCAAGATACTGGGGGAGGGCCGTACGAGCAGTACTTC. This sequence encodes CASSQDTGGGPYEQYF.

The chain has TRBV4-1 and TRBJ2-6; 7 bases fit TRBD1. Germline loops: CDR1 MGHRA, CDR2 YSYEKL. The CDR3 contains 17 residues. J was trimmed by 4 bases and V by 4 bases; bases with no gene match: 10. The CDR3 is CASSPQGWDAGANVLTF. The CDR3 DNA reads TGCGCCAGCAGCCCACAGGGGTGGGATGCAGGGGCCAACGTCCTGACTTTC.

The CDR3 is CASSPRSGRASYEQYF. The CDR3, as DNA: TGCGCCAGCAGCCCCCGGAGCGGGAGGGCCTCCTACGAGCAGTACTTC. This chain links TRBV5-1 with TRBJ2-7, with 10 bases that match TRBD2. In germline, CDR1 is SGHRS, CDR2 YFSETQ. V lost 4 bases, J lost 0 bases, and 7 bases stayed unmatched. The CDR3 runs to 16 residues.